The 20 T cell receptor beta chains given below trace back to one sample, sequenced in a study of blood T cell repertoires in COVID-19. Method: immunoSEQ multiplex PCR; TCRdb's copy keeps in-frame clones and lacks some. The repertoire consists of a few hundred thousand clones, with 82% occurring once and the leading ten covering 3% to 4%. Sample: PBMCs or T cells enriched from blood (not recorded which). The receptors stem from a woman in her sixties who had recovered from COVID-19.

The chain is built from TRBV18 and TRBJ1-3, with D tentatively TRBD1 (6 bases). CDR1 and CDR2 from the germline V gene are KGHSH and LQKENI. The CDR3 sequence is 13 residues long. Trimming removed 5 bases from V and 7 bases from J, with 12 bases in between. The CDR3 DNA reads as TGTGCCAGCTCAGCCGACAGGTCTAACACCATATATTTT. Amino acid sequence: CASSADRSNTIYF.

This clone showed up just once. V and J are TRBV19 and TRBJ1-5; 8 bases agree with TRBD1. This CDR3 spans 14 amino acids. V shed 8 bases and J 2 bases; nucleotides not matched to a gene: 5. Looked up from germline, CDR1 is LNHDA and CDR2 is SQIVND (reference sequence). CDR3 sequence: CASSGGLGNQPQHF. DNA of the CDR3: TGTGCCAGTTCAGGGGGCTTAGGCAATCAGCCCCAGCATTTT.

This clone has only one observation. The chain uses TRBV10-1 and TRBJ1-1; D might be TRBD1 (5 bases). Germline loops: CDR1 WNHNN, CDR2 SYGVQD (reference sequence). The CDR3 runs to 13 residues. The V and J ends lost 2 bases and 4 bases respectively, with 8 bases between them. CDR3 nucleotides: TGCGCCAGCAGTGAGGGGGCCGCCACTGAAGCTTTCTTT. Its translation is CASSEGAATEAFF.

This clone has a handful of counts. The CDR3 sequence: CASSLQGANYGYTF. CDR3 in DNA: TGTGCCAGCAGCTTGCAGGGGGCTAACTATGGCTACACCTTC. The chain carries TRBV5-4 and TRBJ1-2, with TRBD1 identical over 7 bases. The germline gives CDR1 SGHNT, CDR2 YYREEE (reference sequence). This CDR3 contains 14 residues. The V and J ends lost 1 base and 0 bases, in that order; junction bases with no gene match: 0.

The chain employs TRBV19 and TRBJ1-2; 7 positions agree with TRBD1. In germline, CDR1 is LNHDA, CDR2 SQIVND (reference sequence). Trimming removed 3 bases from V and 5 bases from J; junction bases left unmatched: 12. This CDR3 contains 16 residues. For the CDR3, the DNA is TGTGCCAGTAGTATCCCCCTCTTTGACAGGGCTTATGGCTACACCTTC. Protein sequence: CASSIPLFDRAYGYTF.

This sequence joins TRBV4-2 and TRBJ2-7; 8 bases align to TRBD2. CDR1 is LGHNA, CDR2 YNFKEQ, per germline. This CDR3 contains 15 residues. V dropped 2 bases and J dropped 2; count of bases not matched to a gene: 5. CDR3 sequence: CASSQQSGRTYEQYF. The CDR3 bases are TGTGCCAGCAGCCAACAAAGCGGGAGAACCTACGAGCAGTACTTC.

This clone was observed a handful of times. The gene calls are TRBV11-2 and TRBJ1-1, with TRBD1 identical over 11 bases. Germline V gene sequence: CDR1 SGHAT, CDR2 FQNNGV. V was clipped by 4 bases and J by 5 bases; unmatched bases: 9. This CDR3 is built from 16 residues. The CDR3 region has the DNA TGTGCCAGCAGCTCGGGGTTGGGACAGGGGGTGACTGAAGCTTTCTTT. Its translation: CASSSGLGQGVTEAFF.

This chain connects TRBV27 to TRBJ1-2; 7 nucleotides match TRBD1. Germline V gene data show CDR1 as MNHEY and CDR2 as SMNVEV (reference sequence). J lost 11 bases, V lost 6 bases, and 9 bases had no gene match. The CDR3 is 12 amino acids. The chain's CDR3 is CASRAAQGVYTF. The CDR3 region has the DNA TGTGCCAGCAGAGCCGCCCAGGGGGTATACACCTTC.

The V call is TRBV7-2, the J call TRBJ1-1; D uncertain. The CDR3 loop spans 12 amino acids. V was trimmed by 8 bases and J by 1 base, leaving 8 bases between them. Looked up from germline, CDR1 is SGHTA and CDR2 is FQGNSA. The CDR3 is CASRAGNTEAFF. In nucleotides, the CDR3 is TGTGCCAGCCGGGCGGGGAACACTGAAGCTTTCTTT.

V usage is TRBV6-1 and J usage is TRBJ1-1; 7 bases fit TRBD1. The CDR3 consists of 14 residues. Germline-derived CDR1 and CDR2 are MNHNS and SASEGT. Trimming removed 2 bases from V and 4 bases from J; junction bases left unmatched: 4. CDR3 nucleotide sequence: TGTGCCAGCAGTGAATACAGGGGAACCACTGAAGCTTTCTTT. It encodes CASSEYRGTTEAFF.

The chain couples TRBV3-1 (or the pseudogene TRBV3-2) to TRBJ2-7, with 14 bases lining up with TRBD2. With 5 bases clipped from V and 7 bases from J, the junction kept 7 bases outside the gene matches. Germline values: CDR1 LGHDT, CDR2 YNNKEL (reference sequence). The CDR3 is 15 amino acids. CDR3 in amino acids: CASSAGLAGVSEQYF. CDR3 coding DNA: TGTGCCAGCAGCGCGGGACTAGCGGGAGTGAGTGAGCAGTACTTC.

J is TRBJ1-1 and V is TRBV5-4; D uncertain. CDR1 and CDR2 from the germline V gene are SGHNT and YYREEE (reference sequence). V lost 2 bases and J lost 0, with 14 bases in between. CDR3 size: 16 residues. This chain's CDR3 is CASSFGAPDMNTEAFF. The CDR3 coding sequence is TGTGCCAGCAGCTTTGGAGCCCCAGATATGAACACTGAAGCTTTCTTT.

The V call is TRBV12-5, the J call TRBJ1-3; 8 nucleotides align to TRBD1. Germline V CDR1 and CDR2: LGHNT, FRNRAP. The CDR3 totals 15 residues. After removal of 3 bases from V and 4 bases from J, the junction contained 5 bases not matched to a gene. The DNA for the CDR3 is TGTGCTAGTGGTTTCGGCAGGGGGCACGGAAACACCATATATTTT. Translating it yields CASGFGRGHGNTIYF. Filled out from reference TRBV12-5 and TRBJ1-3, the complete variable domain reads DARVTQTPRHKVTEMGQEVTMRCQPILGHNTVFWYRQTMMQGLELLAYFRNRAPLDDSGMPKDRFSAEMPDATLATLKIQPSEPRDSAVYFCASGFGRGHGNTIYFGEGSWLTVV.

J is TRBJ2-7 and V is TRBV11-2; maybe TRBD2 (6 bases). CDR1 is SGHAT and CDR2 is FQNNGV in the germline V gene. The germline V and J ends were trimmed by 1 base and 9 bases, with 25 bases remaining between them. The CDR3 totals 17 residues. This CDR3 reads CASSLVKGARDSWGQYF. The CDR3 bases are TGTGCCAGCAGCTTAGTCAAAGGGGCCCGGGACTCGTGGGGGCAGTACTTC.

This clone occurred once. This chain links TRBV2 with TRBJ2-1; 8 bases are a match to TRBD2. This CDR3 has 13 amino acids. The germline V gene encodes CDR1 SNHLY and CDR2 FYNNEI. Trimming cost V 7 bases and J 2 bases; bases outside gene matches: 1. The CDR3 sequence: CASNGGAYNEQFF. The DNA for the CDR3 is TGTGCCAGCAACGGGGGGGCCTACAATGAGCAGTTCTTC.

The chain is built from TRBV29-1 and TRBJ1-5, with 7 bases that match TRBD1. The trim removed 6 bases at V and 5 bases at J, leaving 10 bases unmatched. The CDR3 covers 14 residues. The germline gives CDR1 SQVTM, CDR2 ANQGSEA. The CDR3 coding sequence is TGCAGCGTCGGGGCGGGAGGGGGCGATCAGCCCCAGCATTTT. Its protein is CSVGAGGGDQPQHF. The full variable domain, completed using reference TRBV29-1 and TRBJ1-5, is SAVISQKPSRDICQRGTSLTIQCQVDSQVTMMFWYRQQPGQSLTLIATANQGSEATYESGFVIDKFPISRPNLTFSTLTVSNMSPEDSSIYLCSVGAGGGDQPQHFGDGTRLSIL.

The chain carries TRBV5-5 and TRBJ1-2, with D perhaps TRBD1 (5 bases). Between the trimmed V and J ends, which lost 3 bases and 6 bases, there was a span of 18 bases. This CDR3 contains 15 residues. From germline, CDR1 is SGHKS and CDR2 YYEKEE (reference sequence). This chain's CDR3 is CASSWSTAGIDGYTF. The CDR3 DNA follows: TGTGCCAGCAGCTGGTCAACCGCAGGGATCGATGGCTACACCTTC.

The chain joins TRBV2 to TRBJ1-1; possibly TRBD1 for D (6 bases). Germline V lookup: CDR1 SNHLY, CDR2 FYNNEI. The CDR3 sequence is 11 residues long. V was trimmed by 7 bases and J by 10 bases, leaving 13 bases between them. In DNA, the CDR3 is TGTGCCAGCACGCGGGGAGGGGGAGCTTTCTTT. Translated: CASTRGGGAFF.

The chain has TRBV6-5 and TRBJ1-1; D possibly corresponds to TRBD1 (5 bases). V gave up 6 bases and J gave up 0 bases, with 8 bases separating them. The CDR3 runs 13 residues. Germline lookup yields CDR1 MNHEY and CDR2 SVGAGI. CDR3 sequence reads: CASRRQMNTEAFF. Here the CDR3 DNA reads TGTGCCAGCAGGCGACAGATGAACACTGAAGCTTTCTTT.

V usage is TRBV29-1 and J usage is TRBJ1-3, with 7 nucleotides matching TRBD1. CDR1 and CDR2 (germline): SQVTM, ANQGSEA. CDR3 length equals 13 residues. V shed 6 bases and J 0 bases; nucleotides not matched to a gene: 2. The CDR3 loop reads CSVGTDSGNTIYF. The CDR3 DNA reads TGCAGCGTGGGGACAGACTCTGGAAACACCATATATTTT.